These 17 T cell receptor beta chains came from one sample sequenced in a study of blood T cell repertoires in COVID-19 (dated by TCRdb to between 2020 and 2021). The method was the immunoSEQ multiplex PCR assay. The clones in this table, taken by TCRdb from immuneACCESS, are in-frame only. Not every clone is retained; where verified, under half of the shortfall comes from an unresolved V gene, and the cause of the rest is unknown. This sample holds a few hundred thousand clones; approximately 86% were observed only once. The leading ten clones occupy 4% to 5% of the sample. The sequencing sample was made of PBMCs or T cells enriched from blood (not recorded which). The source is a woman aged 40 to 49 with acute COVID-19.

V and J are TRBV6-5 and TRBJ1-1; 8 bases are a match to TRBD1. The CDR3 consists of 15 residues. Germline V gene lookup returns CDR1 MNHEY and CDR2 SVGAGI. V dropped 5 bases and J dropped 5; count of bases not matched to a gene: 10. The CDR3 coding sequence is TGTGCCAGCAGTATTTGGACAGGGAGGGAAACTGAAGCTTTCTTT. This codes for CASSIWTGRETEAFF.

The gene calls are TRBV27 and TRBJ2-3, with D possibly being TRBD2 (8 bases). The germline V and J ends were trimmed by 3 bases and 1 base, with 14 bases remaining between them. The germline gives CDR1 MNHEY, CDR2 SMNVEV (reference sequence). This CDR3 is built from 16 residues. CDR3 sequence reads: CASSFSGTDGTDTQYF. CDR3 in DNA: TGTGCCAGCAGTTTTAGCGGGACAGACGGCACAGATACGCAGTATTTT.

The chain uses TRBV18 and TRBJ1-5; D is unclear. Trimming stripped 1 base from V and 4 bases from J, with 11 bases between. Germline V CDR1 and CDR2: KGHSH, LQKENI. CDR3 length equals 15 residues. The CDR3 protein is CASSPQIAVNQPQHF. The CDR3 coding sequence is TGTGCCAGCTCACCACAGATTGCGGTGAATCAGCCCCAGCATTTT. The full variable domain, rest sourced from reference TRBV18 and TRBJ1-5, is NAGVMQNPRHLVRRRGQEARLRCSPMKGHSHVYWYRQLPEEGLKFMVYLQKENIIDESGMPKERFSAEFPKEGPSILRIQQVVRGDSAAYFCASSPQIAVNQPQHFGDGTRLSIL.

The V call is TRBV10-3, the J call TRBJ1-1; no clear D gene. V lost 5 bases to trimming and J lost 4 bases, with 8 bases between them. Germline V gene sequence: CDR1 ENHRY, CDR2 SYGVKD. The CDR3 has 12 residues. The chain's CDR3 is CAISRAGTEAFF. Here the CDR3 DNA reads TGTGCCATCAGTCGGGCGGGCACTGAAGCTTTCTTT.

The rearrangement uses TRBV19 and TRBJ2-7; tentatively, D is TRBD2 (5 bases). The germline V and J ends were trimmed by 4 bases and 1 base, with 11 bases remaining between them. Germline-derived CDR1 and CDR2 are LNHDA and SQIVND (reference sequence). The CDR3 loop spans 14 amino acids. The CDR3 DNA sequence: TGTGCCAGTAGTACCGGAGGAGTATCCTACGAGCAGTACTTC. The encoded protein is CASSTGGVSYEQYF.

The sample holds a few counts of this clone. The chain recombines TRBV7-2 with TRBJ1-2, with TRBD1 as a possible D gene (6 bases). Germline V gene lookup returns CDR1 SGHTA and CDR2 FQGNSA. V lost 3 bases, J lost 8 bases, and 13 bases lay in between. CDR3 size: 13 residues. In DNA form, the CDR3 reads TGTGCCAGCAGCTTCACAGGGCCGGCCGGCTACACCTTC. Amino acids: CASSFTGPAGYTF.

About this clone itself: At the DNA level, this CDR3 is encoded by other sequences in the same sample as well. The chain recombines TRBV28 with TRBJ1-6; TRBD1 aligns across 9 bases. CDR3 size: 15 residues. Germline V CDR1 and CDR2: MDHEN, SYDVKM. V gave up 6 bases and J gave up 11 bases; unmatched junction bases: 11. CDR3 residues: CASSRTGTGFPPLHF. CDR3 coding DNA: TGTGCCAGCAGCCGTACCGGGACAGGGTTTCCACCCCTCCACTTT.

This chain's CDR3 is CASSPGTIAGGETQYF. The DNA for the CDR3 is TGTGCCAGCTCACCAGGGACTATAGCGGGAGGAGAGACCCAGTACTTC. This sequence joins TRBV18 and TRBJ2-5, with 10 bases identical to TRBD2. Germline-derived CDR1 and CDR2 are KGHSH and LQKENI. This CDR3 has 16 amino acids. V trimming: 2 bases; J trimming: 4 bases; junction bases outside the gene matches: 7.

The chain recombines TRBV7-2 with TRBJ1-2; maybe TRBD1 (6 bases). Germline loops: CDR1 SGHTA, CDR2 FQGNSA. This CDR3 region has 13 residues. V gave up 5 bases and J gave up 4 bases, with 11 bases separating them. In DNA form, the CDR3 reads TGTGCCAGCAGCGGGAAGGACAGCTATGGCTACACCTTC. It yields the protein CASSGKDSYGYTF.

CDR3 amino acids: CASSLVPQGETQYF. The DNA for the CDR3 is TGTGCCAGCAGCTTAGTCCCCCAGGGAGAGACCCAGTACTTC. The V call is TRBV7-9, the J call TRBJ2-5; tentative D call: TRBD1 (5 bases). The V end lost 1 base, the J end lost 4 bases, and 10 bases lay between the germline ends. Germline lookup yields CDR1 SEHNR and CDR2 FQNEAQ (reference sequence). The CDR3 has 14 amino acids.

J is TRBJ1-4 and V is TRBV14; D not certain. The germline V and J ends were trimmed by 1 base and 6 bases, with 15 bases remaining between them. The CDR3 contains 16 residues. Per the germline V gene, CDR1 is SGHDN and CDR2 is FVKESK. The DNA for the CDR3 is TGTGCCAGCAGCCAAGGTTCCCCCGGACTGGATGAAAAACTGTTTTTT. Encoded protein: CASSQGSPGLDEKLFF.

This chain connects TRBV7-9 to TRBJ2-3; 7 bases are a match to TRBD1. CDR3 length equals 14 residues. V was pared by 5 bases and J by 6 bases, with 8 bases of the junction left unmatched. Germline CDR1 SEHNR, CDR2 FQNEAQ (reference sequence). The CDR3 region has the DNA TGTGCCAGCAGCGCCCGGGACAGCATCGATACGCAGTATTTT. This gives the protein CASSARDSIDTQYF.

The gene calls are TRBV18 and TRBJ1-2, with D hard to call. Looked up from germline, CDR1 is KGHSH and CDR2 is LQKENI. The CDR3 is made up of 13 amino acids. Trimming pared 2 bases from V and 8 bases from J, leaving 12 bases between. DNA of the CDR3: TGTGCCAGCTCACCAGACGTACTAGGGGGCTACACCTTC. Amino acid sequence: CASSPDVLGGYTF. Full variable domain (missing parts from reference TRBV18 and TRBJ1-2): NAGVMQNPRHLVRRRGQEARLRCSPMKGHSHVYWYRQLPEEGLKFMVYLQKENIIDESGMPKERFSAEFPKEGPSILRIQQVVRGDSAAYFCASSPDVLGGYTFGSGTRLTVV.

The CDR3 loop reads CASSQQGFPNTEAFF. For the CDR3, the DNA is TGCGCCAGCAGTCAACAGGGGTTCCCCAACACTGAAGCTTTCTTT. V gene TRBV10-1 combines with J gene TRBJ1-1; 7 nucleotides align to TRBD1. With V trimmed by 5 bases and J by 2 bases, 8 bases remained unmatched. CDR1 and CDR2 from the germline V gene are WNHNN and SYGVQD (reference sequence). The CDR3 is made up of 15 amino acids.

This sequence joins TRBV9 and TRBJ2-3, with 8 bases identical to TRBD1. Germline CDR1 and CDR2: SGDLS and YYNGEE. This CDR3 contains 18 residues. Losses at the gene ends were 4 bases for V and 1 base for J; bases not matched to a gene: 14. The CDR3, as DNA: TGTGCCAGCAGCTCTCATGAAATCAGGGGGCCTGGCACAGATACGCAGTATTTT. As protein: CASSSHEIRGPGTDTQYF.

In its sample, this clone was seen once. J is TRBJ2-3 and V is TRBV7-2, with 8 bases aligning to TRBD2. The CDR3 is made up of 15 amino acids. The ends lost 6 bases at V and 6 bases at J; junction bases unmatched: 11. Germline CDR1 and CDR2: SGHTA and FQGNSA. CDR3 amino acids: CASRESSGVGDTQYF. CDR3 nucleotides: TGTGCCAGCAGGGAAAGTAGCGGGGTGGGCGATACGCAGTATTTT.

This sequence joins TRBV7-9 and TRBJ1-1; D is perhaps TRBD1 (5 bases). The CDR3 has 15 amino acids. With 5 bases removed from V and 1 base from J, the gap between germline ends came to 14 bases. CDR1 is SEHNR, CDR2 FQNEAQ, per germline (reference sequence). CDR3 DNA: TGTGCCAGCAGCCCCAACCAGGACACGAACACTGAAGCTTTCTTT. It encodes CASSPNQDTNTEAFF.